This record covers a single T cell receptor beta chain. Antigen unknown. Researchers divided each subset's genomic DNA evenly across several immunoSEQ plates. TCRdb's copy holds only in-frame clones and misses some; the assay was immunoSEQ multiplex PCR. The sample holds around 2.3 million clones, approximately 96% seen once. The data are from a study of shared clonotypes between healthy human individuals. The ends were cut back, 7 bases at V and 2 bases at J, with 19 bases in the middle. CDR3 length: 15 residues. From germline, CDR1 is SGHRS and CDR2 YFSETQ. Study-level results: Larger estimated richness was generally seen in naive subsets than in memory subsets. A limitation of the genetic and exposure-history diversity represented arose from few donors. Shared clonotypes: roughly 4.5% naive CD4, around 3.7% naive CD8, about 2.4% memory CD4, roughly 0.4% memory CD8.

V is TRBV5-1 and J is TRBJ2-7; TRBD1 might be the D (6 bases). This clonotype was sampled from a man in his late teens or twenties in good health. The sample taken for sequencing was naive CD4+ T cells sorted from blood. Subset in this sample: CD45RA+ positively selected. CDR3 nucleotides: TGCGCCAGCTTGGAACCGGGACAAATAGCCTACGAGCAGTACTTC. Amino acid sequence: CASLEPGQIAYEQYF.